This TCR beta chain was documented in a study of cytomegalovirus exposure and HLA in healthy donors. General study points: In a later analysis, 16,951 TCR beta sequences were associated with HLA alleles at 0.05 false discovery rate. Common viral pathogens seemed to be connected with several of the most significant clusters, according to a later analysis.

Researchers ran the PCR with 60 Vbeta and 13 Jbeta primers. Per the original methods: Later reanalysis found about 78 million unique TCR beta chains, 10 million to 12 million of them shared. Assay: immunoSEQ multiplex PCR; the TCRdb copy retains only in-frame clones and omits some. The V and J calls and clone size were taken over from that table, and D and trimming were inferred from the DNA. Seen here are some 140,000 clones, roughly 75% observed once, and the top ten hold around 5%. The CDR3 length is 13 residues. Germline CDR1 is LNHDA and CDR2 is SQIVND (reference sequence). To note about this clone: The antigen remains unidentified.

The receptor comes from a man between 25 and 39 years old in good health. What was sequenced was PBMCs. This chain connects TRBV19 to TRBJ2-5; D may be TRBD1 (5 bases). The better agreement between TRBJ2-7 and the DNA end casts doubt on the J call. CDR3 residues: CASSISGPYEQYF. As DNA, the CDR3 is TGTGCCAGTAGTATATCAGGGCCCTACGAGCAGTACTTC.